Listed here are 23 T cell receptor beta chains from one sample, sequenced in a study of T cell responses to AZD1222 COVID-19 vaccine. Only in-frame clones appear in the TCRdb table, and some are missing; sequencing was by immunoSEQ multiplex PCR. Of 210,000 or so clones listed, around 94% were seen once; the top ten hold 1.5% to 2%. The sequencing here drew on peripheral blood, taken 28 days after the second dose of the MenACWY control vaccine. These receptors were taken from an adult who received the MenACWY meningococcal vaccine as a control.

The chain carries TRBV28 and TRBJ1-2; D unresolved. The CDR3 extends over 14 amino acids. Germline loops: CDR1 MDHEN, CDR2 SYDVKM. The V end was cut by 3 bases, the J end by 0 bases, with 8 bases between. The CDR3, as DNA: TGTGCCAGCAGTTTTGCAGCTACTAACTATGGCTACACCTTC. This translates into CASSFAATNYGYTF.

The rearrangement links TRBV5-1 to TRBJ1-2, with a tentative D call TRBD1 (6 bases). The CDR3 totals 13 residues. Germline CDR1 reads SGHRS; CDR2 reads YFSETQ. V dropped 1 base and J dropped 8 bases, with 12 bases sitting between them. Here the CDR3 reads CASSLWGAQGYTF. In DNA form, the CDR3 reads TGCGCCAGCAGCTTGTGGGGGGCGCAGGGCTACACCTTC.

The chain links TRBV10-3 to TRBJ2-2; 14 nucleotides match TRBD2. The CDR3 covers 17 residues. Per the germline V gene, CDR1 is ENHRY and CDR2 is SYGVKD. V lost 6 bases and J lost 0; bases outside the gene matches: 3. In DNA form, the CDR3 reads TGTGCCATCAGGGGGACTAGCGGGGGACCGAACACCGGGGAGCTGTTTTTT. It codes for CAIRGTSGGPNTGELFF.

This chain links TRBV5-1 with TRBJ2-2, with TRBD1 matching over 9 bases. The CDR3 has 15 amino acids. V gave up 2 bases and J gave up 4 bases; unmatched junction bases: 3. The germline V gene encodes CDR1 SGHRS and CDR2 YFSETQ. Here the CDR3 DNA reads TGCGCCAGCAGCTTACAGGGGGCCGGCACCGGGGAGCTGTTTTTT. Protein: CASSLQGAGTGELFF.

The chain is built from TRBV3-1 (or the pseudogene TRBV3-2) and TRBJ2-4; 7 bases fit TRBD2. Trimming at V came to 4 bases and at J to 6 bases, leaving 6 bases not matched to a gene. Per the germline V gene, CDR1 is LGHDT and CDR2 is YNNKEL (reference sequence). The CDR3 length is 14 residues. The CDR3 protein is CASSLQGGGNIQYF. The CDR3 nucleotides read TGTGCCAGCAGCCTCCAGGGCGGGGGAAACATTCAGTACTTC.

This clone was picked up a small number of times. The gene calls are TRBV29-1 and TRBJ2-7; 16 positions match TRBD2. The CDR3 totals 17 residues. From germline, CDR1 is SQVTM and CDR2 ANQGSEA. J lost 7 bases, V lost 5 bases, and 14 bases had no gene match. The CDR3 region has the DNA TGCAGCGTTTCTCCGGGACTAGCGGGGGGGCACTCTAGAGAGCAGTACTTC. Translation gives CSVSPGLAGGHSREQYF.

V usage is TRBV2 and J usage is TRBJ1-6; TRBD1 matches 8 bases. CDR1 is SNHLY and CDR2 is FYNNEI in the germline V gene. The trim removed 6 bases at V and 7 bases at J, leaving 17 bases unmatched. There are 18 residues in the CDR3. CDR3 sequence: CASRPSTGQANSNSPLHF. CDR3 in DNA: TGTGCCAGCAGACCATCAACGGGACAGGCAAATTCGAATTCACCCCTCCACTTT.

The CDR3 protein is CASSPPGGGSYEQYF. CDR3 DNA: TGTGCCAGCAGCCCTCCCGGGGGGGGGTCCTACGAGCAGTACTTC. This rearrangement joins TRBV3-1 (or the pseudogene TRBV3-2) to TRBJ2-7, with 8 bases identical to TRBD2. This CDR3 region has 15 residues. After removal of 4 bases from V and 1 base from J, the junction contained 6 bases not matched to a gene. Germline V gene lookup returns CDR1 LGHDT and CDR2 YNNKEL (reference sequence).

This sequence joins TRBV5-1 and TRBJ2-3, with 7 positions matching TRBD2. The CDR3 runs 16 residues. The trim removed 1 base at V and 0 bases at J, leaving 5 bases unmatched. Per the germline V gene, CDR1 is SGHRS and CDR2 is YFSETQ. Here the CDR3 reads CASSLSLAESTDTQYF. The CDR3 DNA sequence: TGCGCCAGCAGCTTGTCTCTAGCGGAAAGCACAGATACGCAGTATTTT.

The chain combines TRBV21-1 with TRBJ2-5; TRBD2, the table's D call, lacks a check against the DNA. TRBV21-1 is tagged as a pseudogene. The CDR3 length is 18 residues. The CDR3 DNA reads as TGTGCCAGCAGCGCACGACTAGCGGGGGGGCCGGGCCAAGAGACCCAGTACTTC. Its protein is CASSARLAGGPGQETQYF.

This clone was recorded once. The identical CDR3 is also encoded by other nucleotide sequences in the sample. The chain carries TRBV5-1 and TRBJ1-1; D remains ambiguous. Trimming removed 0 bases from V and 0 bases from J, with 6 bases in between. Germline CDR1 reads SGHRS; CDR2 reads YFSETQ. The CDR3 has 14 amino acids. CDR3 protein: CASSLGSVNTEAFF. DNA for the CDR3: TGCGCCAGCAGCTTGGGAAGTGTGAACACTGAAGCTTTCTTT.

The V gene is TRBV11-2, the J gene TRBJ1-2; D gene ambiguous. Germline loops: CDR1 SGHAT, CDR2 FQNNGV. This CDR3 has 15 residues. Between the trimmed V and J ends, which lost 5 bases and 0 bases, there was a span of 13 bases. This CDR3 reads CASSHYSPANYGYTF. CDR3 DNA: TGTGCCAGCAGCCACTACAGCCCCGCTAACTATGGCTACACCTTC.

The chain is built from TRBV5-4 and TRBJ2-7, with TRBD2 matching over 9 bases. CDR3 length: 16 residues. Germline CDR1 and CDR2: SGHNT and YYREEE (reference sequence). Trimming took 4 bases from V and 8 from J; bases not matched to a gene: 16. The CDR3: CASSPGGASGESQQYF. Written as DNA, the CDR3 is TGTGCCAGCAGCCCTGGAGGGGCTAGCGGGGAGTCACAGCAGTACTTC.

This chain joins TRBV6-5 and TRBJ2-7; D might be TRBD2 (5 bases). Trimming took 6 bases from V and 3 from J, leaving 12 bases between them. The germline gives CDR1 MNHEY, CDR2 SVGAGI. The CDR3 spans 13 residues. The CDR3 sequence: CASRYGINYEQYF. CDR3 DNA sequence: TGTGCCAGCAGGTACGGGATCAACTACGAGCAGTACTTC.

The chain employs TRBV7-9 and TRBJ2-2; possibly TRBD1 for D (5 bases). V lost 5 bases to trimming and J lost 5 bases, with 9 bases between them. Germline CDR1 and CDR2: SEHNR and FQNEAQ (reference sequence). The CDR3 is 13 residues long. The CDR3 nucleotides read TGTGCCAGCAGCCCCGACAGAACCGGGGAGCTGTTTTTT. It codes for CASSPDRTGELFF.

This clone was picked up one time. The J gene is TRBJ1-5, the V gene TRBV19; D uncertain. The length of the CDR3 is 14 residues. Germline V lookup: CDR1 LNHDA, CDR2 SQIVND (reference sequence). V dropped 3 bases and J dropped 5 bases, with 11 bases sitting between them. The CDR3 DNA sequence: TGTGCCAGTAGTATTGATTCGGTCGATCAGCCCCAGCATTTT. This translates into CASSIDSVDQPQHF.

The chain is built from TRBV19 and TRBJ2-7, with TRBD1 as a possible D gene (6 bases). CDR1 is LNHDA and CDR2 is SQIVND in the germline V gene (reference sequence). The CDR3 is 14 amino acids. The V end was cut by 1 base, the J end by 1 base, with 8 bases between. DNA for the CDR3: TGTGCCAGTAGTATAGGTGGACAGTCCTACGAGCAGTACTTC. It is translated as CASSIGGQSYEQYF.

The chain carries TRBV29-1 and TRBJ1-1; a weak D match, TRBD1 (6 bases). Germline V gives CDR1 SQVTM, CDR2 ANQGSEA. The CDR3 length is 14 residues. V shed 3 bases and J shed 1 base, with 12 bases lying between them. CDR3 bases: TGCAGCGTTGATGTGGGGGGCCCGAACACTGAAGCTTTCTTT. It encodes CSVDVGGPNTEAFF.

The genes are TRBV30 and TRBJ2-2, with D possibly matching TRBD1 (5 bases). Germline CDR1 is GTSNPN and CDR2 is SVGIG (reference sequence). V lost 1 base and J lost 2, with 8 bases in between. The CDR3 is 14 amino acids. The CDR3 protein is CAWSAGYNTGELFF. As DNA, the CDR3 is TGTGCCTGGAGTGCAGGGTATAACACCGGGGAGCTGTTTTTT.

The chain employs TRBV18 and TRBJ1-1; no firm D call. V was trimmed by 1 base and J by 1 base, leaving 4 bases between them. Looked up from germline, CDR1 is KGHSH and CDR2 is LQKENI. This CDR3 comprises 13 residues. CDR3 loop: CASSPRENTEAFF. DNA of the CDR3: TGTGCCAGCTCACCACGGGAGAACACTGAAGCTTTCTTT.

This clone came up many times. V and J are TRBV4-2 and TRBJ2-3; 11 bases are shared with TRBD2. The CDR3 totals 16 residues. CDR1 and CDR2 from the germline V gene are LGHNA and YNFKEQ. V gave up 1 base and J gave up 1 base; unmatched junction bases: 1. The CDR3, as DNA: TGTGCCAGCAGCCAAGTAGCGGGAGGGGGCACAGATACGCAGTATTTT. Translating gives CASSQVAGGGTDTQYF.

V and J are TRBV28 and TRBJ1-4; D not certain. The CDR3 is 14 amino acids. Between the trimmed V and J ends, which lost 8 bases and 0 bases, there was a span of 10 bases. Germline V gives CDR1 MDHEN, CDR2 SYDVKM. The CDR3 sequence: CASSGPATNEKLFF. The CDR3 DNA sequence: TGTGCCAGCTCCGGGCCTGCAACTAATGAAAAACTGTTTTTT.

V and J are TRBV24-1 and TRBJ2-7; D possibly matches TRBD1 or TRBD2 (5 bases each). The germline V gene has CDR1 KGHDR and CDR2 SFDVKD. V gave up 3 bases and J gave up 9 bases, with 14 bases separating them. This CDR3 comprises 13 residues. The CDR3 here is CATSDPGRPVQYF. The CDR3 nucleotides read TGTGCCACCAGTGATCCGGGACGGCCCGTGCAGTACTTC.